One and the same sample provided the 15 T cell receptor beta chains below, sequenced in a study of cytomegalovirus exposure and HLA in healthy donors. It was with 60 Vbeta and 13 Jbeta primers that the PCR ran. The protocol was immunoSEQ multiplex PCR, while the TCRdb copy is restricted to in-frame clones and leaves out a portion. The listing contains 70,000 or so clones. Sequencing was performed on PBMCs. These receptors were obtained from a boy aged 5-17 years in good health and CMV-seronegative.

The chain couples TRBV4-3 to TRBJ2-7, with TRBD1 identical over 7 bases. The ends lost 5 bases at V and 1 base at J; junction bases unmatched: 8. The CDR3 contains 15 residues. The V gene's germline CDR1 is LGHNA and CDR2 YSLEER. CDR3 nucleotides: TGCGCCAGCAGCGCCTCGACAGGGCCGTCCTACGAGCAGTACTTC. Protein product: CASSASTGPSYEQYF.

This chain's CDR3 is CASSPRDRRVTEAFF. The CDR3, as DNA: TGTGCCAGCAGCCCCAGGGACAGGAGGGTCACTGAAGCTTTCTTT. V and J are TRBV14 and TRBJ1-1, with TRBD1 identical over 8 bases. Unmatched junction bases numbered 8, after V lost 4 bases and J lost 4 bases. This CDR3 has 15 residues. The germline gives CDR1 SGHDN, CDR2 FVKESK.

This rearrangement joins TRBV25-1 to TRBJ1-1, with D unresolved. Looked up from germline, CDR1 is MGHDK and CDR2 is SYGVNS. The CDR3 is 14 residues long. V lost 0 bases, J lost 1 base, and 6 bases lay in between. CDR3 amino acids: CASSEYGENTEAFF. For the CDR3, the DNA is TGTGCCAGCAGTGAATACGGGGAGAACACTGAAGCTTTCTTT.

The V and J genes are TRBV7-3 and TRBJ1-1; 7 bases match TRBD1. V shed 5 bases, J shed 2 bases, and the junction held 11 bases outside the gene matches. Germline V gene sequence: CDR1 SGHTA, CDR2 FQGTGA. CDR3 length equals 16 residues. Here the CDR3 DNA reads TGTGCCAGCAGCCGGTTAGGCAGGGGGGAAAACACTGAAGCTTTCTTT. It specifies CASSRLGRGENTEAFF.

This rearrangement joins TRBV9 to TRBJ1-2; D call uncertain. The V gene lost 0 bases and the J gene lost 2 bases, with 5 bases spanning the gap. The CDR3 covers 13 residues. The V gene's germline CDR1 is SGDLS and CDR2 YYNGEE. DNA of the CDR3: TGTGCCAGCAGCGTAGGAACAAACTATGGCTACACCTTC. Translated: CASSVGTNYGYTF.

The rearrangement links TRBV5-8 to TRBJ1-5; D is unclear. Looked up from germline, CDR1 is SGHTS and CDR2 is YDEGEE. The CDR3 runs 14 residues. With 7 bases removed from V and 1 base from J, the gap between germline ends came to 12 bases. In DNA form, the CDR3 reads TGTGCCAGCCGCCTCCCCGGGAGCAATCAGCCCCAGCATTTT. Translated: CASRLPGSNQPQHF.

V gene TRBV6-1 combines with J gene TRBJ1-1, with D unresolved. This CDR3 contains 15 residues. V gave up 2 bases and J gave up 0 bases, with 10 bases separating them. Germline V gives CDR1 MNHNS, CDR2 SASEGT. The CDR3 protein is CASSELGLLNTEAFF. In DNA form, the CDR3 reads TGTGCCAGCAGTGAATTGGGCCTCCTGAACACTGAAGCTTTCTTT.

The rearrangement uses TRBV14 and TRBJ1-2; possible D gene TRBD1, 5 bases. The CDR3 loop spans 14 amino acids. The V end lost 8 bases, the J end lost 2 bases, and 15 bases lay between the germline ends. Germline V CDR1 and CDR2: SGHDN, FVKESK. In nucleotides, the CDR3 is TGTGCCAGCCGACCGAGGGGAGGGAACTATGGCTACACCTTC. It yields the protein CASRPRGGNYGYTF.

CDR3 DNA sequence: TGCGCCAGCAGCCACAACCCTACAGGGAACAATCAGCCCCAGCATTTT. As protein: CASSHNPTGNNQPQHF. The chain joins TRBV4-1 to TRBJ1-5; D perhaps matches TRBD1 (6 bases). This CDR3 has 16 residues. The V and J ends lost 3 bases and 3 bases respectively, with 15 bases between them. Per the germline V gene, CDR1 is MGHRA and CDR2 is YSYEKL.

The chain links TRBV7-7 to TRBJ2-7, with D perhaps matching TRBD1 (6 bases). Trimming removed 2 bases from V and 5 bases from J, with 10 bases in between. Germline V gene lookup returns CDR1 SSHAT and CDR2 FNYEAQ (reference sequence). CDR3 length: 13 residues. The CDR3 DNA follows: TGTGCCAGCAGCTTAAACAGGGACCACGAGCAGTACTTC. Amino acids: CASSLNRDHEQYF.

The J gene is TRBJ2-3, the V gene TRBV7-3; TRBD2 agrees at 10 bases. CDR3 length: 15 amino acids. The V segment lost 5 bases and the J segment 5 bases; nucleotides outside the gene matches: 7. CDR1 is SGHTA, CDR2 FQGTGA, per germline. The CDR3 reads CASSPIAGGGDTQYF. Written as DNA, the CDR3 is TGTGCCAGCAGCCCTATAGCGGGGGGTGGAGATACGCAGTATTTT.

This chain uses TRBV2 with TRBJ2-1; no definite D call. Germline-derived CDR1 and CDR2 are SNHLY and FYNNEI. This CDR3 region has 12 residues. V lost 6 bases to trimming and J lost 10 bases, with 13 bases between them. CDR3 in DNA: TGTGCCAGCAGAGCAATAGAGGTAGAGCAGTTCTTC. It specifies CASRAIEVEQFF.

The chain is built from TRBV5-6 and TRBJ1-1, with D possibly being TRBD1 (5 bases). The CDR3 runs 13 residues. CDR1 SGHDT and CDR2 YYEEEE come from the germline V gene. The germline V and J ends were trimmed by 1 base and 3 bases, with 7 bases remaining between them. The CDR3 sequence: CASSLWGYTEAFF. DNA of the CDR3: TGTGCCAGCAGCTTGTGGGGCTACACTGAAGCTTTCTTT.

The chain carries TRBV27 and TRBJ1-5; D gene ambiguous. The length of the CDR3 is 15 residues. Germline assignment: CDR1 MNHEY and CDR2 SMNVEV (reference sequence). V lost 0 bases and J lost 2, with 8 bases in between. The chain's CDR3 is CASSLSTGGNQPQHF. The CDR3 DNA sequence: TGTGCCAGCAGTTTATCGACCGGGGGCAATCAGCCCCAGCATTTT.

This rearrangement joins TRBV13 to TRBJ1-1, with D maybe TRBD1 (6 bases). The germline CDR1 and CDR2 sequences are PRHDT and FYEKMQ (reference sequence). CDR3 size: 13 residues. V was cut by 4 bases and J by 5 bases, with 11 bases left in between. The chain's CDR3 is CASSYRTVTEAFF. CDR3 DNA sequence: TGTGCCAGCAGCTACAGGACAGTTACTGAAGCTTTCTTT.